This T cell receptor beta chain is drawn from a study of T cells in Graves' hyperthyroidism and ophthalmopathy (dated by TCRdb to about 2019). Concerning the study at large: To identify TCR V-J signatures that set the groups apart, the researchers used a discovery cohort of roughly 100 patients, made up of approximately 43 with Graves' ophthalmopathy and 55 to 65 with stable Graves' hyperthyroidism. Prospective prediction of ophthalmopathy was tested in an independent validation cohort of about 19 hyperthyroidism patients and some 17 patients who later progressed to ophthalmopathy. The roughly 100 discovery patients were randomly split 7:3 into training and test sets. In addition, the study compared T-cell repertoires in thyroid tissue and in blood from five or six Graves' hyperthyroidism patients. After sampling, hyperthyroidism patients received methimazole starting at 30 mg daily, and ophthalmopathy patients received high-dose intravenous methylprednisolone. The paper describes TCR Vbeta CDR3 sequencing of some 130 peripheral blood samples, made up of under 50 ophthalmopathy patients, around 78 hyperthyroidism patients and about 17 progressor patients.

The investigation overall reported the following: In validation, the model predicted progression to ophthalmopathy with just under 71% sensitivity and approximately 72% specificity, a median of about 6 months before onset. Sample size was not statistically predetermined, and blinding of investigators to group allocation was not performed. A model built on a 13 V-J signature distinguished ophthalmopathy from stable hyperthyroidism, reaching about 88% sensitivity and about 81% specificity in cross-validation and 80%/75% in testing. Blood samples also contained most of the expanded thyroid clonotypes (frequency above 0.001), which suggests that blood repertoires may reflect thyroid immune responses.

Amplification of TCR beta CDR3 regions was carried out from RNA transcripts. The TCR CDR3 was subjected to a first round of RT-PCR using the HTBI primer set and the Qiagen OneStep RT-PCR kit. Libraries were constructed in a second round of multiplex PCR, after which size selection and purification were carried out. Libraries were sequenced paired-end with 100 bp reads on an Illumina HiSeq2000. Under the source paper's analysis protocol: SOAPnuke was used to process the raw data, throwing out any read that contained adapters or uncalled bases, had a mean Phred below 15, or lacked an exact constant-primer or identifier match. High-quality paired reads were merged using COPE v1.2.5, and each unique nucleotide sequence was defined as a clonotype. MiTCR v1.1 was used to align clonotypes to the IMGT TRBV, TRBD and TRBJ reference segments. The analysis was restricted to V-J combinations with a frequency above 0.0001, which together covered 99% to 99.2% of the repertoires. A TCS score was defined as the ratio of F50 (clonal expansion) to E x V (chaos), with BLOSUM62-based TCRdist applied between CDR3 peptides within each V-J. Welch's t-statistics and random forest reduced around 510 V-J features to 10 to 15, which were used in a naive Bayes classifier (R e1071). Thyroid-blood repertoire similarity was quantified with the Morisita-Horn index. The public reads were quality trimmed at Q25 with fastp and then assembled into clones with MiXCR by TCRdb, keeping productive beta chains. Rows are unified per CDR3 protein, each entry keeping the most common DNA and genes. The V and J calls here are based on TCRdb, not the publication. This sample comprises 450,000 to 700,000 distinct CDR3 sequences, 46% of them detected only once. Together, the top ten hold about 8% of the sample.

CDR1 and CDR2 (SQVTM, ANQGSEA) derive from the germline V gene. For this chain, trimming is 5 bases at the V end and 0 bases at the J end, and the number of junction bases without a gene match is 6. The CDR3, cysteine through phenylalanine, is 14 amino acids long. This entry keeps only the CDR3 DNA: 42 bases, framed from base 1. Notes on this clonotype: There is no known antigen for this receptor. The sample holds no much larger clone one base away, and base qualities are not on file.

A patient counted as having stable Graves' hyperthyroidism if no progression to ophthalmopathy occurred over 18 months of follow-up. Hyperthyroidism patients were newly diagnosed, had a disease duration of under 2 months, and were aged 18 to 65 years. Patients with uncontrolled infections, other autoimmune diseases, pregnancy or lactation were excluded. Diagnoses were established on the basis of clinical symptoms, serum thyroxine and TRAb, thyroid ultrasound, and orbital computed tomography. Total RNA was extracted with Trizol reagent, and quality was checked on an Agilent 2100 Bioanalyzer. This sequence was found in a woman younger than 30 with Graves' hyperthyroidism. The chain joins TRBV29-1 to TRBJ1-2; the junction holds 7 bases that match TRBD1. Material: peripheral blood or thyroid tissue (not recorded which). The nucleotide sequence is TGCAGCGTTAGGGCAGGGGGAGCTAACTATGGCTACACCTTC. Translation gives CSVRAGGANYGYTF. The reference TRBV29-1 and TRBJ1-2 proteins fill in what lies around the CDR3, so the full variable domain reads SAVISQKPSRDICQRGTSLTIQCQVDSQVTMMFWYRQQPGQSLTLIATANQGSEATYESGFVIDKFPISRPNLTFSTLTVSNMSPEDSSIYLCSVRAGGANYGYTFGSGTRLTVV.